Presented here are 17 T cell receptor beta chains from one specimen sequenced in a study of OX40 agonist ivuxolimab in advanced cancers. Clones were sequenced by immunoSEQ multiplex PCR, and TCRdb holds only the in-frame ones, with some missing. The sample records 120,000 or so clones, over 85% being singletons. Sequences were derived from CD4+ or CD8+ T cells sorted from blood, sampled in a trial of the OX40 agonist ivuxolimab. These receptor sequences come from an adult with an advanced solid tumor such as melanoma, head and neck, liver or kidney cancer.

The CDR3 here is CASSLAGTMSDTQYF. DNA for the CDR3: TGTGCCAGCAGTTTAGCAGGGACGATGAGTGATACGCAGTATTTT. The V gene is TRBV28, the J gene TRBJ2-3, with D possibly being TRBD1 or TRBD2 (5 bases each). The CDR3 is 15 residues long. V was shortened by 2 bases and J by 6 bases, with 15 bases between the two germline ends. Germline V gives CDR1 MDHEN, CDR2 SYDVKM.

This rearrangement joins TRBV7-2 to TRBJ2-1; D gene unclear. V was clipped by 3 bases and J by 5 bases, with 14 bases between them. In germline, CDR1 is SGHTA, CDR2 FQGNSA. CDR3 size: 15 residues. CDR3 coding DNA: TGTGCCAGCAGCTTGGGCCGCAATACCCACAATGAGCAGTTCTTC. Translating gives CASSLGRNTHNEQFF.

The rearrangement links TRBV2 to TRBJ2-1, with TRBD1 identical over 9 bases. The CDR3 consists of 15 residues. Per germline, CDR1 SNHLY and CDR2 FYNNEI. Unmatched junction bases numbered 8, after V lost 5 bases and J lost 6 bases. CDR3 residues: CASSPPTGGVNEQFF. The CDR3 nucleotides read TGTGCCAGCAGTCCTCCGACAGGGGGTGTCAATGAGCAGTTCTTC.

CDR3 in DNA: TGTGCCAGTAGTTCACAGAACTTGAACACCGGGGAGCTGTTTTTT. Translation gives CASSSQNLNTGELFF. The chain carries TRBV19 and TRBJ2-2; D gene ambiguous. In germline, CDR1 is LNHDA, CDR2 SQIVND (reference sequence). Trimming cost V 5 bases and J 1 base, with 11 bases left between them. CDR3 length equals 15 residues.

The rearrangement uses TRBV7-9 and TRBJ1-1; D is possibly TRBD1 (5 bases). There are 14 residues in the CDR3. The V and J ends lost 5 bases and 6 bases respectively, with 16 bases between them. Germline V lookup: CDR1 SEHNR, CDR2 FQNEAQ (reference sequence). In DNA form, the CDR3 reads TGTGCCAGCAGCAGAGTACAGGAGAGCGCTGAAGCTTTCTTT. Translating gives CASSRVQESAEAFF.

The CDR3 bases are TGCGCCAGCAGCTTGGACAGTCCAGTATACAATGAGCAGTTCTTC. Residues: CASSLDSPVYNEQFF. V usage is TRBV5-1 and J usage is TRBJ2-1; D call uncertain. The germline V gene has CDR1 SGHRS and CDR2 YFSETQ. The CDR3 extends over 15 amino acids. The V end lost 0 bases, the J end lost 4 bases, and 11 bases lay between the germline ends. Using reference TRBV5-1 and TRBJ2-1 for the parts outside the CDR3, the full variable domain is KAGVTQTPRYLIKTRGQQVTLSCSPISGHRSVSWYQQTPGQGLQFLFEYFSETQRNKGNFPGRFSGRQFSNSRSEMNVSTLELGDSALYLCASSLDSPVYNEQFFGPGTRLTVL.

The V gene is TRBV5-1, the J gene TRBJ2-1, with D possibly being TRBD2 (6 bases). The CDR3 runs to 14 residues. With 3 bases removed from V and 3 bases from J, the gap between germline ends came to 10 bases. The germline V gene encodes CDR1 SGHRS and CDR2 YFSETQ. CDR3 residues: CASSSGLNYNEQFF. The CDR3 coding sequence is TGCGCCAGCAGCTCGGGACTGAACTACAATGAGCAGTTCTTC.

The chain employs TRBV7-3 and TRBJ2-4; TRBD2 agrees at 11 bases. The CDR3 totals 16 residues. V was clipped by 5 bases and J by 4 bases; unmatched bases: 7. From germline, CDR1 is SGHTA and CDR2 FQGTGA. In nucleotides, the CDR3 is TGTGCCAGCAGCGTAGCGGGAGGGCCCCTAAAAAACATTCAGTACTTC. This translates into CASSVAGGPLKNIQYF.

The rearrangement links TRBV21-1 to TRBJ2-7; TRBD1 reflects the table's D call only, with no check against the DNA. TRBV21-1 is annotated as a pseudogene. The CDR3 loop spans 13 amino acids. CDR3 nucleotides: TGTGCCAGCGCCTCGACAGTCACCTACGAGCAGTACTTC. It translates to CASASTVTYEQYF.

The CDR3 here is CASKGGLAGNTIYF. CDR3 nucleotides: TGTGCCAGCAAGGGGGGCTTAGCTGGAAACACCATATATTTT. V is TRBV28 and J is TRBJ1-3; D might be TRBD1 (6 bases). V was pared by 7 bases and J by 2 bases, with 12 bases between. The CDR3 covers 14 residues. Germline CDR1 MDHEN, CDR2 SYDVKM.

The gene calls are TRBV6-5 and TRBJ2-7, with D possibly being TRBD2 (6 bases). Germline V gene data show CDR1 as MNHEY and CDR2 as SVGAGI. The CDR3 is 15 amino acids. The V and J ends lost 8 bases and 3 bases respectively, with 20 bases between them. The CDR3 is CASRAWRADFYEQYF. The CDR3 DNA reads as TGTGCCAGCCGGGCTTGGAGGGCAGACTTCTACGAGCAGTACTTC.

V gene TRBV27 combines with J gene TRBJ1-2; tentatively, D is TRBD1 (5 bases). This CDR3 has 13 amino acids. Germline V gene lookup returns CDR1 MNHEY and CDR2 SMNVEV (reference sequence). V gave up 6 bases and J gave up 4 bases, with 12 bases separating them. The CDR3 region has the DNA TGTGCCAGCAGAGCGGGGCGCACCTATGGCTACACCTTC. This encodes CASRAGRTYGYTF.

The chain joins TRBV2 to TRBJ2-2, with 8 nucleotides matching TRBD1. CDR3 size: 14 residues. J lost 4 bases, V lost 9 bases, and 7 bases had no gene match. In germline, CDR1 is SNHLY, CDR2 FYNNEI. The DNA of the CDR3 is TGTGCCAGGAATCAGGGGGCGCGCACCGGGGAGCTGTTTTTT. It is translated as CARNQGARTGELFF.

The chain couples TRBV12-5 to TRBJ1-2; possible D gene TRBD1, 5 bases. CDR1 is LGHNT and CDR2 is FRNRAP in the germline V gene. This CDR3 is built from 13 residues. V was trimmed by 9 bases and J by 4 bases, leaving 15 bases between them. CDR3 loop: CASAGGVRYGYTF. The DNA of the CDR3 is TGTGCTAGCGCTGGGGGGGTACGCTATGGCTACACCTTC.

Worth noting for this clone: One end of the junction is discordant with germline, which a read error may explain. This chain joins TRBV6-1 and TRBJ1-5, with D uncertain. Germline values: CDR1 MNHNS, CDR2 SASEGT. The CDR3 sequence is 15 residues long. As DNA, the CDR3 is TGTGCCGGCAGTGGGGAAAACTATAGCAATCAGCCCCAGCATTTT. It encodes CAGSGENYSNQPQHF.

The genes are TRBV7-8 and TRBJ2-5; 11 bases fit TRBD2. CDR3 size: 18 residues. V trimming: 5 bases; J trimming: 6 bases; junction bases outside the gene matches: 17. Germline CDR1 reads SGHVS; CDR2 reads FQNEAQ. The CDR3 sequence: CASSAITGEPSGRKTQYF. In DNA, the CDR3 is TGTGCCAGCAGCGCTATCACTGGGGAACCTAGCGGGAGGAAGACCCAGTACTTC.

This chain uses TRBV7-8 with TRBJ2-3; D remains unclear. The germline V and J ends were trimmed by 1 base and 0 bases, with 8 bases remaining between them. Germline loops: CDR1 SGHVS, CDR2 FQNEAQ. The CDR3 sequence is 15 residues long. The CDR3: CASSLGPTSTDTQYF. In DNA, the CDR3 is TGTGCCAGCAGCTTAGGTCCAACGAGCACAGATACGCAGTATTTT.